There are a few counts of the clone carrying this T cell receptor beta chain. The time point is: pre-sensitization, week 0. The treatment is: therapeutic diphenylcyclopropenone sensitization with weekly scalp DPC. This sample stems from a study of human T cells and chemical hapten exposure. Study details: 2% DPC applied to an approximately 2 cm by approximately 2 cm arm area sensitized donors.

Via MiXCR, TCRdb re-called the RACE reads, giving one row per CDR3 protein. The sample holds a few hundred thousand distinct CDR3 sequences; 7.5% to 9% are singletons and the top ten take 2% to 2.5%. The specimen comprised whole blood, sampled in connection with sensitization to the hapten diphenylcyclopropenone (DPC). The sequence was collected from a woman in her 40s with alopecia areata. Some clones in this sample may be carry-over from other donors' samples.

CDR3 amino acids: CASSDRDISHDTQYF. The DNA of the CDR3 is TGTGCCAGCAGCGACCGGGACATCTCACACGATACGCAGTATTTT. The V gene is TRBV7-8, the J gene TRBJ2-3; possibly TRBD1 for D (6 bases). The length of the CDR3 is 15 residues. V was cut by 5 bases and J by 6 bases, with 18 bases left in between. Germline-derived CDR1 and CDR2 are SGHVS and FQNEAQ. Full variable domain (remainder filled in from reference TRBV7-8 and TRBJ2-3): GAGVSQSPRYKVAKRGQDVALRCDPISGHVSLFWYQQALGQGPEFLTYFQNEAQLDKSGLPSDRFFAERPEGSVSTLKIQRTQQEDSAVYLCASSDRDISHDTQYFGPGTRLTVL.